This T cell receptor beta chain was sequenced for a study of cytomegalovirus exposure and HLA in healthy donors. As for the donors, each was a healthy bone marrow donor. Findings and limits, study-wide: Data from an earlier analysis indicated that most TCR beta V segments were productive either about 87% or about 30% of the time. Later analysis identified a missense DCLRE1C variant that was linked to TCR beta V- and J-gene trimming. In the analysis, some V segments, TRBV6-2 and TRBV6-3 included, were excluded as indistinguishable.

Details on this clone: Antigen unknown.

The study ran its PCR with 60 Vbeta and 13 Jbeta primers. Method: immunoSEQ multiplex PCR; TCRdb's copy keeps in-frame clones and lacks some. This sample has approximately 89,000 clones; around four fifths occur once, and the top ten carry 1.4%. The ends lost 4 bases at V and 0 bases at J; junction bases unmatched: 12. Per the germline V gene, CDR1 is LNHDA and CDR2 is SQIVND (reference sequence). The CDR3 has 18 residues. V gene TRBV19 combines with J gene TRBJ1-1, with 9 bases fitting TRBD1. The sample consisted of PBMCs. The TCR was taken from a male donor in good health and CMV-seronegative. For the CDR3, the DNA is TGTGCCAGTAGTAGGGGACCGGGACAGGGTTTCATGAACACTGAAGCTTTCTTT. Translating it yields CASSRGPGQGFMNTEAFF.